The sequence of this TCR beta chain was determined in a study of vaccination and CD4 T cells after COVID-19. Study as a whole: The convalescent group had six males, four females, seven Caucasians, two Asians, one multiracial.

As concerns this clonotype: Its target is not known.

The treatment is: roughly nine-day PBMC culture with coronavirus spike peptide pools or control peptides (ViraFEST assay). Harvesting of the unexposed donor's CD4+ T cells predated the COVID-19 pandemic (2011-2018). Researchers used the Oncomine TCR Beta short-read assay to sequence DNA from cultured CD4+ T cells. TCRdb itself ran the PCR reads through MiXCR, one entry per CDR3 protein. The table lists approximately 7,100 distinct CDR3 sequences, about a third of them singletons. V dropped 5 bases and J dropped 3 bases, with 14 bases sitting between them. Germline CDR1 reads MGHDK; CDR2 reads SYGVNS. The CDR3 has 14 amino acids.

The sample consisted of CD4+ T cells from blood, cultured in vitro. The rearrangement uses TRBV25-1 and TRBJ2-7; D might be TRBD1 (6 bases). The receptor was derived from a human donor in good health. As DNA, the CDR3 is TGTGCCAGCAGTTTAAACAGGGACGACTACGAGCAGTACTTC. Translation gives CASSLNRDDYEQYF.